This T cell receptor beta chain was profiled in a study of blood T cell repertoires in COVID-19. Germline V CDR1 and CDR2: SEHNR, FQNEAQ (reference sequence). The CDR3 contains 18 residues. The V and J ends lost 4 bases and 0 bases respectively, with 16 bases between them. TCRdb keeps only in-frame clones here, not all; method: immunoSEQ multiplex PCR. The table lists about 400,000 clones, roughly nine tenths of them singletons. The V gene is TRBV7-9, the J gene TRBJ1-6, with D possibly matching TRBD1 (6 bases). The sequenced material came from PBMCs or T cells enriched from blood (not recorded which). This TCR derives from a woman in her thirties who had recovered from COVID-19. CDR3 sequence (DNA): TGTGCCAGCAGCTCTATCTTTACAGGGAGCTCCTATAATTCACCCCTCCACTTT. It specifies CASSSIFTGSSYNSPLHF.